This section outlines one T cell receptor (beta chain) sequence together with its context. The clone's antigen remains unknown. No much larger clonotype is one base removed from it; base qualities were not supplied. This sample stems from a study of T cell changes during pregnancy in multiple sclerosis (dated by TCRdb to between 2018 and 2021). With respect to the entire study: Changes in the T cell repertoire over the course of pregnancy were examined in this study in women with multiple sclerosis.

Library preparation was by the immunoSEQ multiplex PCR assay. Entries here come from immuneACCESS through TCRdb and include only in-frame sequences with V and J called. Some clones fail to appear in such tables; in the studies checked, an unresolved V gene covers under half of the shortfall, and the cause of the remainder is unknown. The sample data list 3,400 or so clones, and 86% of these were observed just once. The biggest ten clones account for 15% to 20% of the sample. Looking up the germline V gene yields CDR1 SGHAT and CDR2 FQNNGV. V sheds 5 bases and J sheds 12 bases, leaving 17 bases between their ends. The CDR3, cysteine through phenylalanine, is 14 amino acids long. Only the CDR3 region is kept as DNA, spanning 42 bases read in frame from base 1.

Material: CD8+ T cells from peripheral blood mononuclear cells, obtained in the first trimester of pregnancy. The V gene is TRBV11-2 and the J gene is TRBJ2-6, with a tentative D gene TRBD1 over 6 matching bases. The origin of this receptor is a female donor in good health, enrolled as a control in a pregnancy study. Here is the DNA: TGTGCCAGCAGCCCGGGGACATCCGTCGGCGTCCTGACTTTC. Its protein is CASSPGTSVGVLTF.